This TCR beta chain was obtained from a study of blood T cells in healthy people across ages (dated by TCRdb to between 2015 and 2016). In terms of the full investigation: In model experiments, roughly one uniquely barcoded TCR beta cDNA molecule per two T cells was captured by template switching. To track age-related changes in TCR beta repertoire diversity, the study relied on deep sequencing normalized with unique cDNA molecular identifiers. Four age groups were formed from the donors: young (average around 15 years), middle-aged (approximately 40), aged (62) and long-lived (approximately 78). To avoid experimental bias, donors of different ages were randomly spread across the sequencing lanes. For two donors (one aged 18 to 30 and one aged 80 or older), the study analyzed two additional independent replicas of 1 million unique cDNA reads from the same blood draw.

The full study reports these points: Estimates of total diversity based on one million sequenced T cells were regarded as lower bounds and as underestimates. Because profiling used bulk unsorted PBMCs, naive and antigen-experienced compartments could not be compared conclusively. The CMV infection status of donors was not known, potentially confounding age-related changes in expanded clonotypes. Compared with the aged group, more naive CD4+ T cells, fewer expanded clones and increased TCR diversity were shown by the long-lived group, suggesting age selection. Observed TCR beta diversity per million T cells fell roughly linearly with age, and a significant reduction was already apparent by age about 36. There was a strong correlation between observed TCR beta diversity and the percentage of naive T cells measured by flow cytometry.

The library was built by means of 5' RACE. This sample was sequenced with an Illumina HiSeq 2500. The second PCR ran for about 6 to 12 cycles and used a J-beta primer mix along with a sample-barcoded 5' primer. A unique molecular identifier was introduced onto each TCR beta cDNA molecule by a template-switch 5' adaptor carrying 12 random nucleotides. Each sample yielded at least 3 million CDR3-containing paired-end reads. First-strand cDNA was synthesized from all RNA with the Mint cDNA synthesis kit, primed by a TRBC-specific oligonucleotide. After uracil-DNA glycosylase treatment, a first 18-cycle PCR used universal primers M1SS and BC2_uni_R on all cDNA. As for the original processing: Normalization of each sample was performed by random selection of 1 million high-quality reads, each carrying a distinct molecular identifier. Instead of being binned into consensus sequences, reads with shared molecular identifiers were discarded. MiTCR, with a Q25 quality threshold and the strictest error-elimination algorithm, was used for CDR3 identification, clonotype clustering and error correction. A nonparametric unseen species model using Euler transformation provided a lower-bound estimate of total TCR beta diversity. TCRdb passed the public sequencing reads through fastp at Q25 and MiXCR, retaining productive beta sequences. Every CDR3 protein is listed once, alongside the most common genes and DNA of its rows. The V and J calls shown here were made by TCRdb, not taken from the authors' results. This sample has 710,000 or so distinct CDR3 sequences in its table, and roughly 32% of those were observed once. The ten largest make up just over 15% of the sample.

Spanning cysteine to phenylalanine, the CDR3 consists of 16 amino acids. CDR3 DNA is the only sequence kept; it has 48 bases, read in frame from the first base. At the junction V is shortened by 0 bases and J by 2 bases, with 9 bases in between. Reading the germline V gene gives CDR1 SGHRS and CDR2 YFSETQ. For this clonotype: Its recognized antigen is unknown. A much larger clone differs from this one at a single base, so this may be a read error.

Systemically healthy Caucasian individuals from Russia, 35 to 50 in total and aged about 6 to 100 years, were included as donors. Each donor gave about 9.8 milliliters of peripheral blood, drawn into EDTA-treated Vacutainer tubes. PBMCs were isolated by Ficoll-Paque density-gradient centrifugation, with at least 7 million obtained per sample. Trizol reagent was used to extract total RNA from the PBMCs, yielding at least 5.5 micrograms per sample. The percentages of naive CD45RAhigh/CD27high T cells were determined by flow cytometry on a PBMC aliquot from every donor. The chain is assembled from TRBV5-1 and TRBJ2-6; a confident D gene designation cannot be given. Sequencing used blood. This clonotype was obtained from a woman over 75 in good health. Donor details come from another sample of the same person, matched by shared clones. DNA sequence: TGCGCCAGCAGCTTGGAGGGCCTCCCTGGGGCCAACGTCCTGACTTTC. It is translated as CASSLEGLPGANVLTF.